One and the same sample provided the 15 T cell receptor beta chains below, sequenced in a study of T cells after yellow fever vaccination. TCRdb re-derived calls from the 5' RACE reads in MiXCR, one entry per CDR3 protein. The sample holds hundreds of thousands of distinct CDR3 sequences; 8.1% are singletons and the top ten take roughly 15%. The material sequenced was PBMCs, taken roughly seven weeks after the first yellow fever vaccination. The receptor source for this set is a young man who received the YFV17D yellow fever vaccine.

This clonotype was counted ten times or more. This rearrangement joins TRBV4-3 to TRBJ2-3; D perhaps matches TRBD2 (5 bases). Germline V gene data show CDR1 as LGHNA and CDR2 as YSLEER. Trimming removed 0 bases at V and 4 bases at J, with 8 bases between. This CDR3 has 14 amino acids. CDR3 loop: CASSQDWGADTQYF. CDR3 DNA sequence: TGCGCCAGCAGCCAAGACTGGGGAGCAGATACGCAGTATTTT.

Concerning this clonotype itself: A junction end diverges from the germline sequence, so it may reflect a read error. The chain joins TRBV12-3 or TRBV12-4 to TRBJ1-5, with TRBD1 identical over 7 bases. CDR3 length: 15 amino acids. CDR3 DNA sequence: TGTGCCAGCAGTTTCCGGGACAGATACAATCAGCCCCAGAATTTT. Its translation: CASSFRDRYNQPQNF.

The gene calls are TRBV11-3 and TRBJ2-1; D is unresolved. The germline V gene encodes CDR1 SGHNT and CDR2 YENEEA. V was clipped by 5 bases and J by 7 bases, with 12 bases between them. The CDR3 consists of 13 residues. DNA of the CDR3: TGTGCCAGCAGCCCCTCCGGGTGGAATGAGCAGTTCTTC. Its translation is CASSPSGWNEQFF.

This clonotype was found a few times. In DNA, the CDR3 is TGTGCCAGCAGCTTAACGTCCGGCGATACGCAGTATTTT. Translation: CASSLTSGDTQYF. The rearrangement links TRBV7-3 to TRBJ2-3, with D unclear. V lost 0 bases to trimming and J lost 6 bases, with 7 bases between them. This CDR3 spans 13 amino acids. Germline assignment: CDR1 SGHTA and CDR2 FQGTGA.

This clonotype turned up a few times. The chain combines TRBV18 with TRBJ1-4; D is perhaps TRBD1 (6 bases). Trimming removed 3 bases from V and 4 bases from J, with 15 bases in between. The CDR3 consists of 16 residues. The germline CDR1 and CDR2 sequences are KGHSH and LQKENI. The CDR3 DNA reads TGTGCCAGCTCACCGTTCCAGGACAGCCTTAATGAAAAACTGTTTTTT. This codes for CASSPFQDSLNEKLFF.

This clonotype was found many times. The rearrangement uses TRBV6-5 and TRBJ1-2; D is possibly TRBD1 (6 bases). CDR1 and CDR2 (germline): MNHEY, SVGAGI. Between the trimmed V and J ends, which lost 2 bases and 2 bases, there was a span of 12 bases. The CDR3 has 15 amino acids. The CDR3 sequence is CASSYQQGSNYGYTF. For the CDR3, the DNA is TGTGCCAGCAGTTACCAACAGGGTTCGAACTATGGCTACACCTTC.

The chain has TRBV6-2 or TRBV6-3 and TRBJ1-1; D gene uncertain. Germline V gene sequence: CDR1 MNHEY, CDR2 SVGEGT. The CDR3 has 15 amino acids. The germline V and J ends were trimmed by 3 bases and 0 bases, with 11 bases remaining between them. The CDR3 DNA sequence: TGTGCCAGCAGTTATTACCACAACCTGAACACTGAAGCTTTCTTT. Protein: CASSYYHNLNTEAFF.

This clonotype was seen only a few times. The chain is built from TRBV4-3 and TRBJ1-4; 8 bases are shared with TRBD1. The CDR3 is 16 residues long. The germline V gene has CDR1 LGHNA and CDR2 YSLEER. V gave up 1 base and J gave up 6 bases; unmatched junction bases: 7. The CDR3 spells CASSQGVGQGHEKLFF. For the CDR3, the DNA is TGCGCCAGCAGCCAAGGGGTTGGACAGGGACATGAAAAACTGTTTTTT.

This clonotype was counted between two and nine times. This rearrangement joins TRBV20-1 to TRBJ2-1; no firm D call. The CDR3 spans 13 residues. Germline V lookup: CDR1 DFQATT, CDR2 SNEGSKA (reference sequence). V was trimmed by 0 bases and J by 5 bases, leaving 8 bases between them. The CDR3 reads CSARDPADNEQFF. The CDR3 DNA sequence: TGCAGTGCTAGAGATCCCGCGGACAATGAGCAGTTCTTC.

V and J are TRBV12-5 and TRBJ1-4; D uncertain. Germline V lookup: CDR1 LGHNT, CDR2 FRNRAP. The CDR3 spans 14 residues. V gave up 0 bases and J gave up 7 bases, with 9 bases separating them. The CDR3 DNA is TGTGCTAGTGGTTTGGTACCGTCGGCTGAAAAACTGTTTTTT. It encodes CASGLVPSAEKLFF.

The chain employs TRBV7-2 and TRBJ2-1; D is unclear. The CDR3 totals 11 residues. Germline CDR1 SGHTA, CDR2 FQGNSA. V lost 5 bases and J 7 bases, leaving 6 bases between the germline ends. The DNA for the CDR3 is TGTGCCAGCAGCCCTTCTAATGAGCAGTTCTTC. Residues: CASSPSNEQFF. Variable domain in full (rest from reference TRBV7-2 and TRBJ2-1): GAGVSQSPSNKVTEKGKDVELRCDPISGHTALYWYRQSLGQGLEFLIYFQGNSAPDKSGLPSDRFSAERTGGSVSTLTIQRTQQEDSAVYLCASSPSNEQFFGPGTRLTVL.

This clonotype was seen repeatedly, ten times or more. The chain links TRBV5-1 to TRBJ1-2; no clear D gene. Germline V lookup: CDR1 SGHRS, CDR2 YFSETQ. This CDR3 is 15 amino acids long. V was pared by 7 bases and J by 4 bases, with 20 bases between. The CDR3 nucleotides read TGCGCCAGCCACAGAGAAGCCGGGTCCTTCTATGGCTACACCTTC. It codes for CASHREAGSFYGYTF. The full variable domain, with the rest looked up from reference TRBV5-1 and TRBJ1-2, is KAGVTQTPRYLIKTRGQQVTLSCSPISGHRSVSWYQQTPGQGLQFLFEYFSETQRNKGNFPGRFSGRQFSNSRSEMNVSTLELGDSALYLCASHREAGSFYGYTFGSGTRLTVV.

The chain uses TRBV4-1 and TRBJ2-3; a possible D gene is TRBD2 (7 bases). The CDR3 sequence is 16 residues long. In germline, CDR1 is MGHRA, CDR2 YSYEKL. V lost 0 bases to trimming and J lost 9 bases, with 19 bases between them. CDR3 region: CASSQDSGGPAGTQYF. The CDR3 DNA is TGCGCCAGCAGCCAAGATTCGGGGGGCCCGGCGGGGACGCAGTATTTT.

This clonotype has just a few counts. This chain uses TRBV3-1 with TRBJ1-1; D unclear. CDR3 length: 14 residues. Germline V gene lookup returns CDR1 LGHDT and CDR2 YNNKEL (reference sequence). The ends were cut back, 4 bases at V and 0 bases at J, with 9 bases in the middle. The CDR3 DNA reads as TGTGCCAGCAGCCGTCTCATTATGAACACTGAAGCTTTCTTT. It translates to CASSRLIMNTEAFF.

This clonotype occurred a few times. CDR3 residues: CASSLEAADTQYF. CDR3 DNA sequence: TGTGCCAGCAGCTTAGAGGCCGCGGATACGCAGTATTTT. The genes are TRBV7-2 and TRBJ2-3; D call uncertain. V was pared by 1 base and J by 6 bases, with 8 bases between. CDR3 length: 13 amino acids. Per the germline V gene, CDR1 is SGHTA and CDR2 is FQGNSA.